These 32 T cell receptor beta chains came from one sample sequenced in a study of cytomegalovirus exposure and HLA in healthy donors. Sequencing was performed with immunoSEQ multiplex PCR; in TCRdb, only in-frame clones are kept and a portion is missing. The repertoire holds about 250,000 clones, with about 88% as singletons. The sequenced sample consisted of PBMCs. These TCRs come from a man aged 18 to 30 in good health and CMV-seropositive.

The gene calls are TRBV30 and TRBJ1-4; D perhaps matches TRBD1 (5 bases). Germline-derived CDR1 and CDR2 are GTSNPN and SVGIG (reference sequence). With 2 bases removed from V and 6 bases from J, the gap between germline ends came to 13 bases. This CDR3 is 14 amino acids long. In nucleotides, the CDR3 is TGTGCCTGGAGTACGACCAGGGTTGATGAAAAACTGTTTTTT. This sequence encodes CAWSTTRVDEKLFF.

The chain combines TRBV7-2 with TRBJ2-7; TRBD2 matches 12 bases. After removal of 6 bases from V and 4 bases from J, the junction contained 4 bases not matched to a gene. The germline V gene has CDR1 SGHTA and CDR2 FQGNSA. CDR3 size: 14 residues. CDR3 in DNA: TGTGCCAGCAGTCGACTAGCGGGAGTATACGAGCAGTACTTC. It translates to CASSRLAGVYEQYF.

This chain joins TRBV6-1 and TRBJ1-5; no definite D call. The V end was cut by 3 bases, the J end by 3 bases, with 9 bases between. Germline V CDR1 and CDR2: MNHNS, SASEGT. The CDR3 has 14 amino acids. CDR3 in amino acids: CASSELGNNQPQHF. The CDR3 nucleotides are TGTGCCAGCAGTGAGCTGGGGAACAATCAGCCCCAGCATTTT.

This chain links TRBV11-2 with TRBJ2-5; possible D gene TRBD1, 6 bases. Trimming cost V 3 bases and J 4 bases, with 12 bases left between them. The CDR3 runs 14 residues. The germline CDR1 and CDR2 sequences are SGHAT and FQNNGV. CDR3 region: CASSLNRVGETQYF. CDR3 nucleotides: TGTGCCAGCAGCTTGAACAGGGTGGGAGAGACCCAGTACTTC.

The V and J genes are TRBV10-3 and TRBJ2-1; 9 nucleotides align to TRBD2. CDR1 is ENHRY and CDR2 is SYGVKD in the germline V gene. Trimming cost V 4 bases and J 0 bases; bases outside gene matches: 10. The CDR3 covers 18 residues. This CDR3 is CAISGEGGSGSSYNEQFF. The CDR3, as DNA: TGTGCCATCAGTGGAGAAGGGGGTAGCGGGAGCTCCTACAATGAGCAGTTCTTC.

The gene calls are TRBV4-1 and TRBJ1-5; no definite D call. This CDR3 is 16 amino acids long. Per germline, CDR1 MGHRA and CDR2 YSYEKL. V was cut by 1 base and J by 1 base, with 11 bases left in between. CDR3 amino acids: CASSQGAVASNQPQHF. The CDR3 bases are TGCGCCAGCAGCCAAGGGGCGGTTGCAAGCAATCAGCCCCAGCATTTT.

V is TRBV2 and J is TRBJ2-7; D uncertain. The CDR3 runs to 13 residues. Trimming removed 0 bases at V and 9 bases at J, with 12 bases between. Germline V lookup: CDR1 SNHLY, CDR2 FYNNEI. The DNA for the CDR3 is TGTGCCAGCAGTGAAGCGCCCCGGGTCCGGCAGTACTTC. Its protein product is CASSEAPRVRQYF.

The J gene is TRBJ1-1, the V gene TRBV6-5; the D is unclear. Germline V gene data show CDR1 as MNHEY and CDR2 as SVGAGI. Trimming took 0 bases from V and 4 from J, leaving 12 bases between them. This CDR3 spans 15 amino acids. The CDR3 sequence: CASSYSRMKGTEAFF. CDR3 bases: TGTGCCAGCAGTTACTCCCGGATGAAAGGCACTGAAGCTTTCTTT.

This sequence joins TRBV2 and TRBJ2-7; no clear D gene. V shed 3 bases and J shed 0 bases, with 9 bases lying between them. Germline CDR1 reads SNHLY; CDR2 reads FYNNEI. The CDR3 has 14 amino acids. The CDR3 nucleotides are TGTGCCAGCAGTGATGGGGTGAGCTCCTACGAGCAGTACTTC. Translated, it gives CASSDGVSSYEQYF.

The chain is built from TRBV30 and TRBJ2-7; D may be TRBD2 (5 bases). CDR3 size: 14 residues. Deletions cut 0 bases from V and 1 base from J, with 10 bases between. Germline V gene lookup returns CDR1 GTSNPN and CDR2 SVGIG (reference sequence). As DNA, the CDR3 is TGTGCCTGGAGTGTACTAGGCAGGTCCTACGAGCAGTACTTC. Amino acids: CAWSVLGRSYEQYF.

This chain connects TRBV19 to TRBJ1-5; D remains ambiguous. CDR3 length: 15 residues. CDR1 is LNHDA and CDR2 is SQIVND in the germline V gene (reference sequence). V was shortened by 3 bases and J by 3 bases, with 12 bases between the two germline ends. CDR3 nucleotide sequence: TGTGCCAGTAGTATTTATCCCCCGTACAATCAGCCCCAGCATTTT. Amino acid sequence: CASSIYPPYNQPQHF.

Written as DNA, the CDR3 is TGTGCCAGCAGCCACCTCCAGGGGTCTGGAAACACCATATATTTT. This sequence encodes CASSHLQGSGNTIYF. The chain uses TRBV4-2 and TRBJ1-3; a possible D gene is TRBD1 (6 bases). This CDR3 is built from 15 residues. Trimming cost V 3 bases and J 1 base, with 10 bases left between them. Germline values: CDR1 LGHNA, CDR2 YNFKEQ.

The chain recombines TRBV5-1 with TRBJ1-1, with TRBD1 matching over 12 bases. CDR1 and CDR2 from the germline V gene are SGHRS and YFSETQ. Trimming took 0 bases from V and 12 from J; bases not matched to a gene: 6. The CDR3 has 14 residues. CDR3 protein: CASSLVGDRGQTFF. The CDR3 bases are TGCGCCAGCAGCTTGGTAGGGGACAGGGGGCAAACTTTCTTT.

Comments on this clone: Within the sample, other DNA sequences also encode this same CDR3. V and J are TRBV27 and TRBJ1-2, with a weak D call TRBD1 (5 bases). The CDR3 totals 13 residues. Germline assignment: CDR1 MNHEY and CDR2 SMNVEV (reference sequence). V gave up 3 bases and J gave up 0 bases, with 5 bases separating them. CDR3 protein: CASSLTANYGYTF. Written as DNA, the CDR3 is TGTGCCAGCAGTTTGACAGCTAACTATGGCTACACCTTC.

This chain joins TRBV2 and TRBJ1-2; a weak D match, TRBD1 (5 bases). The CDR3 is 17 residues long. Germline lookup yields CDR1 SNHLY and CDR2 FYNNEI. Trimming stripped 2 bases from V and 3 bases from J, with 19 bases between. CDR3 sequence: CASSEPPGRRRDYGYTF. The CDR3 DNA reads TGTGCCAGCAGTGAACCGCCGGGACGTCGGAGGGACTATGGCTACACCTTC.

The rearrangement uses TRBV29-1 and TRBJ2-1, with 7 bases that match TRBD2. The V gene's germline CDR1 is SQVTM and CDR2 ANQGSEA. With V trimmed by 6 bases and J by 0 bases, 2 bases remained unmatched. The CDR3 covers 13 residues. The CDR3 sequence: CSVAGNSYNEQFF. The CDR3 bases are TGCAGCGTAGCGGGAAACTCCTACAATGAGCAGTTCTTC.

The rearrangement joins TRBV5-1 to TRBJ2-1, with a weak D call TRBD2 (5 bases). Germline V gene data show CDR1 as SGHRS and CDR2 as YFSETQ. V lost 0 bases, J lost 2 bases, and 15 bases lay in between. The CDR3 consists of 17 residues. The CDR3 DNA sequence: TGCGCCAGCAGCTTGGGCCCCCCGGGGATCGCCTACAATGAGCAGTTCTTC. Translation: CASSLGPPGIAYNEQFF.

This chain connects TRBV2 to TRBJ1-5; no definite D call. With 4 bases removed from V and 0 bases from J, the gap between germline ends came to 7 bases. Germline loops: CDR1 SNHLY, CDR2 FYNNEI. There are 14 residues in the CDR3. The CDR3 bases are TGTGCCAGCAGTGTTGGAGATAGCAATCAGCCCCAGCATTTT. The encoded protein is CASSVGDSNQPQHF.

This CDR3 reads CASSEDNHVAKNIQYF. In nucleotides, the CDR3 is TGTGCCAGCAGTGAGGACAACCATGTCGCCAAAAACATTCAGTACTTC. This chain uses TRBV2 with TRBJ2-4; perhaps TRBD1 as D (5 bases). V was cut by 3 bases and J by 1 base, with 13 bases left in between. The germline CDR1 and CDR2 sequences are SNHLY and FYNNEI. This CDR3 spans 16 amino acids.

The V and J genes are TRBV5-4 and TRBJ2-3, with D unclear. Per the germline V gene, CDR1 is SGHNT and CDR2 is YYREEE (reference sequence). The CDR3 length is 15 residues. The V end lost 0 bases, the J end lost 4 bases, and 12 bases lay between the germline ends. For the CDR3, the DNA is TGTGCCAGCAGCTTGGGGTTAGTAGGCCCAGATACGCAGTATTTT. Residues: CASSLGLVGPDTQYF.

The chain links TRBV10-3 to TRBJ2-2, with D possibly being TRBD2 (6 bases). This CDR3 has 15 amino acids. In germline, CDR1 is ENHRY, CDR2 SYGVKD. The ends were cut back, 2 bases at V and 9 bases at J, with 16 bases in the middle. The CDR3 DNA reads TGTGCCATCAGTGAGGGGGCAGGGAGGAATCGGGAGCTGTTTTTT. This codes for CAISEGAGRNRELFF.

The chain couples TRBV18 to TRBJ2-7; D gene unclear. Trimming removed 3 bases at V and 3 bases at J, with 0 bases between. Looked up from germline, CDR1 is KGHSH and CDR2 is LQKENI. This CDR3 spans 10 amino acids. CDR3 amino acids: CASSPYEQYF. In nucleotides, the CDR3 is TGTGCCAGCTCACCCTACGAGCAGTACTTC.

The chain links TRBV7-2 to TRBJ2-7; D gene ambiguous. The germline gives CDR1 SGHTA, CDR2 FQGNSA. This CDR3 is 14 amino acids long. V dropped 3 bases and J dropped 2 bases, with 11 bases sitting between them. The DNA of the CDR3 is TGTGCCAGCAGCTTGGCGCAGGATGCCTACGAGCAGTACTTC. This gives the protein CASSLAQDAYEQYF.

The chain is built from TRBV29-1 and TRBJ2-7, with D possibly being TRBD1 (5 bases). The CDR3 loop spans 12 amino acids. CDR1 and CDR2 from the germline V gene are SQVTM and ANQGSEA. With 6 bases removed from V and 9 bases from J, the gap between germline ends came to 18 bases. CDR3 nucleotide sequence: TGCAGCGTGAGTGGGGCCGAACTCTGGCAGTACTTC. The encoded protein is CSVSGAELWQYF.

This clone was seen once. This chain links TRBV7-9 with TRBJ2-7; possibly TRBD2 for D (5 bases). Germline V lookup: CDR1 SEHNR, CDR2 FQNEAQ (reference sequence). The germline V and J ends were trimmed by 4 bases and 4 bases, with 8 bases remaining between them. The CDR3 is 12 residues long. The CDR3 DNA sequence: TGTGCCAGCAGCTCACTAGATTACGAGCAGTACTTC. Translation gives CASSSLDYEQYF.

The chain combines TRBV11-3 with TRBJ2-7; either TRBD1 or TRBD2 may fit D (5 bases each). The CDR3 is made up of 13 amino acids. The ends were cut back, 1 base at V and 7 bases at J, with 11 bases in the middle. The germline CDR1 and CDR2 sequences are SGHNT and YENEEA. Here the CDR3 reads CASSLGQRGEQYF. As DNA, the CDR3 is TGTGCCAGCAGCTTAGGACAGCGAGGGGAGCAGTACTTC.

To note about this clone: Other nucleotide sequences in the sample specify the same CDR3. CDR3 amino acids: CASSPPGTEAFF. The CDR3 nucleotides read TGCGCCAGCAGCCCGCCCGGGACTGAAGCTTTCTTT. The V call is TRBV5-1, the J call TRBJ1-1; no clear D. V lost 4 bases and J 5 bases, leaving 9 bases between the germline ends. The germline gives CDR1 SGHRS, CDR2 YFSETQ. The CDR3 has 12 residues.

This clone was recorded once. This chain joins TRBV4-2 and TRBJ2-2; D unclear. The V end was cut by 5 bases, the J end by 5 bases, with 3 bases between. CDR1 LGHNA and CDR2 YNFKEQ come from the germline V gene. The CDR3 extends over 11 amino acids. CDR3 amino acids: CASSFTGELFF. For the CDR3, the DNA is TGTGCCAGCAGCTTTACCGGGGAGCTGTTTTTT.

In its sample, this clone was seen a few times. The rearrangement joins TRBV5-6 to TRBJ1-5, with D perhaps TRBD1 (5 bases). Germline-derived CDR1 and CDR2 are SGHDT and YYEEEE. V lost 7 bases and J 2 bases, leaving 10 bases between the germline ends. CDR3 length equals 13 residues. The CDR3 sequence is CASADRGNQPQHF. In DNA form, the CDR3 reads TGTGCCAGCGCCGACAGAGGCAATCAGCCCCAGCATTTT.

This clone is a singleton in its sample. This chain connects TRBV28 to TRBJ1-1; D remains ambiguous. The V gene lost 2 bases and the J gene lost 7 bases, with 14 bases spanning the gap. The CDR3 spans 14 residues. The germline gives CDR1 MDHEN, CDR2 SYDVKM. CDR3 residues: CASSLRVGEIEAFF. CDR3 coding DNA: TGTGCCAGCAGTTTACGAGTGGGTGAGATTGAAGCTTTCTTT.

This clone was detected once. The chain combines TRBV28 with TRBJ2-7; D remains ambiguous. CDR1 MDHEN and CDR2 SYDVKM come from the germline V gene. CDR3 length: 15 residues. The V and J ends lost 3 bases and 0 bases respectively, with 12 bases between them. CDR3 nucleotide sequence: TGTGCCAGCAGTTTCGGCAGGTCCCCCTCCTACGAGCAGTACTTC. It codes for CASSFGRSPSYEQYF.

This clone has more than one count but fewer than ten. This sequence joins TRBV7-9 and TRBJ2-5; D gene ambiguous. The V end lost 0 bases, the J end lost 5 bases, and 7 bases lay between the germline ends. This CDR3 has 13 residues. CDR1 and CDR2 from the germline V gene are SEHNR and FQNEAQ (reference sequence). The CDR3 DNA reads TGTGCCAGCAGCTTAGCAGGGTCTGAGACCCAGTACTTC. Amino acids: CASSLAGSETQYF. Using reference TRBV7-9 and TRBJ2-5 for the parts outside the CDR3, the full variable domain is DTGVSQNPRHKITKRGQNVTFRCDPISEHNRLYWYRQTLGQGPEFLTYFQNEAQLEKSRLLSDRFSAERPKGSFSTLEIQRTEQGDSAMYLCASSLAGSETQYFGPGTRLLVL.